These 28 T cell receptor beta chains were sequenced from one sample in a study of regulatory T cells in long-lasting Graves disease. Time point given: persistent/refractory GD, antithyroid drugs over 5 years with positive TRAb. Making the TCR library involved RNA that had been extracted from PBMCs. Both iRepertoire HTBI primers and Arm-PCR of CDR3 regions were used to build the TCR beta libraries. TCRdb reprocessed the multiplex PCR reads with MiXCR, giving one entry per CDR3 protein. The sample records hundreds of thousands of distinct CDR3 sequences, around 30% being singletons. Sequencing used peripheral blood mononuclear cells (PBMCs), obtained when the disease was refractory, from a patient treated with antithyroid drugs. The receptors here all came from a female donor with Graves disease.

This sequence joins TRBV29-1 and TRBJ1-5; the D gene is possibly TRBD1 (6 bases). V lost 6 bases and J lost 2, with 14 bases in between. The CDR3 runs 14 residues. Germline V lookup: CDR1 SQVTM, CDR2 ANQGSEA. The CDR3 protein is CSVLYAGGNQPQHF. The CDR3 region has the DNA TGCAGCGTCCTCTACGCAGGGGGCAATCAGCCCCAGCATTTT.

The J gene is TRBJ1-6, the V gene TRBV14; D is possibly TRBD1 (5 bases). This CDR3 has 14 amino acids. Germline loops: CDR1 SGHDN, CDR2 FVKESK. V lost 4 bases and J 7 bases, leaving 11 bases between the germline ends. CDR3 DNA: TGTGCCAGCAGCCGTTGGGACGGCAATTCACCCCTCCACTTT. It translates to CASSRWDGNSPLHF.

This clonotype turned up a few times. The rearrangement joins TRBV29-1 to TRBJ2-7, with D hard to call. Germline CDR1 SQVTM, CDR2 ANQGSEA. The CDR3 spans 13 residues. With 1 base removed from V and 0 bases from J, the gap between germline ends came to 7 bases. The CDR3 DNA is TGCAGCGTTGAAGGTCCGGTCTCCTACGAGCAGTACTTC. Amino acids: CSVEGPVSYEQYF.

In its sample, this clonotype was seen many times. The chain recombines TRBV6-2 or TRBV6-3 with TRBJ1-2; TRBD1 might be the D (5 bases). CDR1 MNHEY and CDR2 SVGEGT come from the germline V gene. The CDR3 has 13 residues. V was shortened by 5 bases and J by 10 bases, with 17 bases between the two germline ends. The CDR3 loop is CASSDIQASDYTF. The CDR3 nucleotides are TGTGCCAGCAGTGATATACAGGCTTCGGACTACACCTTC.

CDR3 amino acids: CASSEAGNSGNTIYF. The CDR3 nucleotides read TGTGCCAGCAGTGAAGCGGGAAACTCTGGAAACACCATATATTTT. The rearrangement uses TRBV2 and TRBJ1-3, with no clear D. The V gene's germline CDR1 is SNHLY and CDR2 FYNNEI. This CDR3 region has 15 residues. V lost 0 bases, J lost 0 bases, and 6 bases lay in between.

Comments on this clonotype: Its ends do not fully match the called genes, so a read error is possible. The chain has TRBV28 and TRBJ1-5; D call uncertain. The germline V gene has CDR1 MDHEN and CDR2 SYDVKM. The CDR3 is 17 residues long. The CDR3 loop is CASSFQRTGMSSQPQHF. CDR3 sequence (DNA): TGTGCCAGCAGTTTTCAAAGGACTGGGATGAGCAGTCAGCCCCAGCATTTT.

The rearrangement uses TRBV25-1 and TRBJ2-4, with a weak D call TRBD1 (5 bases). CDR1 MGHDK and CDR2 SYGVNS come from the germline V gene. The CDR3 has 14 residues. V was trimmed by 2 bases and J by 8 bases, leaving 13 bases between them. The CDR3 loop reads CASSERGGWDIQYF. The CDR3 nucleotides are TGTGCCAGCAGTGAAAGGGGCGGTTGGGACATTCAGTACTTC.

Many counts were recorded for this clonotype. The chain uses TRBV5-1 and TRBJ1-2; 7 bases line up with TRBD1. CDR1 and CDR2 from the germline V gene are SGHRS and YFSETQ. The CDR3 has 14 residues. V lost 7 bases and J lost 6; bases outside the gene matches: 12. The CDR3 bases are TGCGCCAGCCGGGGGGAGGACAGGTTAAATGGCTACACCTTC. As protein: CASRGEDRLNGYTF. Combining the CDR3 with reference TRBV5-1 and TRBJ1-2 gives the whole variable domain KAGVTQTPRYLIKTRGQQVTLSCSPISGHRSVSWYQQTPGQGLQFLFEYFSETQRNKGNFPGRFSGRQFSNSRSEMNVSTLELGDSALYLCASRGEDRLNGYTFGSGTRLTVV.

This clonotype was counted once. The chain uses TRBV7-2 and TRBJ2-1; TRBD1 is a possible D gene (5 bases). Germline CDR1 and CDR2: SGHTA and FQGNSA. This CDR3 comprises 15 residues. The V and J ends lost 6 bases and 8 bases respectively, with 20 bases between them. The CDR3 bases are TGTGCCAGCAGACCCAAGATGGATTCAGGGCATGAGCAGTTCTTC. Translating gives CASRPKMDSGHEQFF.

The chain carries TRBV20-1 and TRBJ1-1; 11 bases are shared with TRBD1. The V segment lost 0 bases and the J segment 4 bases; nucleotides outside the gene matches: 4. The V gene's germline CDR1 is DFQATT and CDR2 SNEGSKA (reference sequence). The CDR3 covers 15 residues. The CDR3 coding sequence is TGCAGTGCTAGAGATTATGGACAGGGGGCCACTGAAGCTTTCTTT. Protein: CSARDYGQGATEAFF.

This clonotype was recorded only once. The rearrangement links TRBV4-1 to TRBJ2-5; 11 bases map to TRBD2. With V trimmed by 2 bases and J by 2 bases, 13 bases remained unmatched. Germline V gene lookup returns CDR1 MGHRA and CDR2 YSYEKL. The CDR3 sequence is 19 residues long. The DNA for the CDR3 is TGCGCCAGCAGCCAACGCGAGTACAGGACTAGCGGGCGACAAGAGACCCAGTACTTC. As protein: CASSQREYRTSGRQETQYF.

CDR3 amino acids: CASSLTSGTLGGYTF. The CDR3 DNA follows: TGCGCCAGCAGCTTGACCTCGGGGACCCTAGGTGGCTACACCTTC. J is TRBJ1-2 and V is TRBV5-1; a weak D match, TRBD1 (5 bases). Deletions cut 1 base from V and 7 bases from J, with 17 bases between. The germline V gene encodes CDR1 SGHRS and CDR2 YFSETQ. This CDR3 is built from 15 residues.

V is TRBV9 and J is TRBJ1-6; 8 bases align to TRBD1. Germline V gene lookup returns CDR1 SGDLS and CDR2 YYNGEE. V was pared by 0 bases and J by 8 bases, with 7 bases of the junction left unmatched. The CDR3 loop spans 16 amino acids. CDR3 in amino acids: CASSVEAGGLYSPLHF. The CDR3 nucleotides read TGTGCCAGCAGCGTAGAGGCAGGGGGCTTATATTCACCCCTCCACTTT.

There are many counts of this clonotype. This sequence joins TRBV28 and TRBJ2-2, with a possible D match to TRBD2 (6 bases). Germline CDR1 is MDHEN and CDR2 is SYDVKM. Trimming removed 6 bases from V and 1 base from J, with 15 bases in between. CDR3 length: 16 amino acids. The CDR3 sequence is CASSPGGSGNTGELFF. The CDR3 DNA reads TGTGCCAGCAGCCCCGGTGGTAGCGGGAACACCGGGGAGCTGTTTTTT.

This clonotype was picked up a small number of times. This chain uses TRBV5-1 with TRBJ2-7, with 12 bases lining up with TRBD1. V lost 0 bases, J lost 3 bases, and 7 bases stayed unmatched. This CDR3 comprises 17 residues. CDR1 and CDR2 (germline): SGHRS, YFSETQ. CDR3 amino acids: CASSLDVGTGGNYEQYF. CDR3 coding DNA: TGCGCCAGCAGCTTGGACGTCGGGACAGGGGGCAACTACGAGCAGTACTTC.

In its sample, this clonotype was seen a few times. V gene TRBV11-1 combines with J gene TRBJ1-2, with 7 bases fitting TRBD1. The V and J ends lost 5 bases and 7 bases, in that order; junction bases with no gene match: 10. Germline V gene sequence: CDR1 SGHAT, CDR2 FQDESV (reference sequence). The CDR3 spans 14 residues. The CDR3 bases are TGTGCCAGCAGCATGGGACAGCGGGCTGGTGGCTACACCTTC. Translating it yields CASSMGQRAGGYTF.

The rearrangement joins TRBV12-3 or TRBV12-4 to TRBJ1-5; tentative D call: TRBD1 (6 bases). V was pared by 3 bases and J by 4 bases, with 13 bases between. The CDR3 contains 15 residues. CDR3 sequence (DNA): TGTGCCAGCAGTTTCGGGGGGGCAAAGAATCAGCCCCAGCATTTT. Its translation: CASSFGGAKNQPQHF.

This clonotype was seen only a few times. This CDR3 reads CATPNTFGYTF. CDR3 in DNA: TGTGCCACCCCGAATACTTTTGGCTACACCTTC. J is TRBJ1-2 and V is TRBV12-3 or TRBV12-4; no definite D call. The CDR3 sequence is 11 residues long. The V end was cut by 10 bases, the J end by 7 bases, with 13 bases between.

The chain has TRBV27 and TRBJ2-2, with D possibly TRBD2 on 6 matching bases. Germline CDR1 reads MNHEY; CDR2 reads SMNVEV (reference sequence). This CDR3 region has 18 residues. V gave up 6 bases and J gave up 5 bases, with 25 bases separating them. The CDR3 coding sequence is TGTGCCAGCAGCAACGGATTAGTCGGAGGGGCGGGGACCGGGGAGCTGTTTTTT. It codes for CASSNGLVGGAGTGELFF.

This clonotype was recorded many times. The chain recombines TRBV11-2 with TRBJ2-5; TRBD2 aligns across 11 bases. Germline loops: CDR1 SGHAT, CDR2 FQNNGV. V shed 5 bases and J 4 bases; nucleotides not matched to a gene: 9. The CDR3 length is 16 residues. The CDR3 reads CASSKSRLAGRETQYF. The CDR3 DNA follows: TGTGCCAGCAGCAAAAGCAGACTAGCGGGGAGAGAGACCCAGTACTTC.

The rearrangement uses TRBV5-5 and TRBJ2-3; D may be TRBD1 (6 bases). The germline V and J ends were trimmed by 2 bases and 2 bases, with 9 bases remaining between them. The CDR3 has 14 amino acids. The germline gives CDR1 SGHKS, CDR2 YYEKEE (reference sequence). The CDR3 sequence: CASSFGQITDTQYF. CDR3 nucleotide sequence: TGTGCCAGCAGCTTCGGACAGATCACAGATACGCAGTATTTT.

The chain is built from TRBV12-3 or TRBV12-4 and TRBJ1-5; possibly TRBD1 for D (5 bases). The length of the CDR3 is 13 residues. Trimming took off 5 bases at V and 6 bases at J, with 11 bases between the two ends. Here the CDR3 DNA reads TGTGCCAGCAGTGTGGGGCTAAGTCAGCCCCAGCATTTT. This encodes CASSVGLSQPQHF.

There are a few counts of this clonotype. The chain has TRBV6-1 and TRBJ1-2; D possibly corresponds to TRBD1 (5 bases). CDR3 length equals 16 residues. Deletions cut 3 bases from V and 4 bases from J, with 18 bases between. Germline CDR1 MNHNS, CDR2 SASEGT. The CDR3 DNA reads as TGTGCCAGCAGTGAGAGGGACCAGCATCGACTCTATGGCTACACCTTC. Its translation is CASSERDQHRLYGYTF.

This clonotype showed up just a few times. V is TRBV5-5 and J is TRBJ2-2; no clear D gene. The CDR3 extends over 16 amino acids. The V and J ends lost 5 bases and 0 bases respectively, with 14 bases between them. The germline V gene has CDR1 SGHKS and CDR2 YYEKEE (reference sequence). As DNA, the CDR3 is TGTGCCAGCAGTCTGCAATGGCTGACGAACACCGGGGAGCTGTTTTTT. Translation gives CASSLQWLTNTGELFF. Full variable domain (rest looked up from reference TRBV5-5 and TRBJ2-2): DAGVTQSPTHLIKTRGQQVTLRCSPISGHKSVSWYQQVLGQGPQFIFQYYEKEERGRGNFPDRFSARQFPNYSSELNVNALLLGDSALYLCASSLQWLTNTGELFFGEGSRLTVL.

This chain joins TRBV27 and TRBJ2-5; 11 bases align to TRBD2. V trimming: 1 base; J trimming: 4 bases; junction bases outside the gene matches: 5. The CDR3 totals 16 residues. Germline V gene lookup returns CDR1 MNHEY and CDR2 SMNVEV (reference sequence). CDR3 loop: CASSLLIAGGPETQYF. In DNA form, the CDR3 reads TGTGCCAGCAGTTTATTAATAGCGGGAGGGCCAGAGACCCAGTACTTC.

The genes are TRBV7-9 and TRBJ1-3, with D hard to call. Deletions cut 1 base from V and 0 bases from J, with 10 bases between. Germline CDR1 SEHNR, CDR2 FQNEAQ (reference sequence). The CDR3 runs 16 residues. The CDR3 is CASSLGHRVSGNTIYF. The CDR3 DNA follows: TGTGCCAGCAGCTTAGGACATCGCGTCTCTGGAAACACCATATATTTT.

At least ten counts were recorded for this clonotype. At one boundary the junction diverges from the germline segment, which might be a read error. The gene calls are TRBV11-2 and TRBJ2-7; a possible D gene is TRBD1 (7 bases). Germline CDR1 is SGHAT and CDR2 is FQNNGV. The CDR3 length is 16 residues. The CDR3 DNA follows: TGTGCCAGCAGCCAATCGACAGGGCTTCAGGACTACGGGCAGTACTTC. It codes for CASSQSTGLQDYGQYF.

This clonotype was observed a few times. The CDR3 DNA reads as TGTGCCAGCAGTTTACCCTCAGGGTGGAACACTGAAGCTTTCTTT. Translating it yields CASSLPSGWNTEAFF. This chain uses TRBV28 with TRBJ1-1; tentatively, D is TRBD1 (5 bases). Germline CDR1 MDHEN, CDR2 SYDVKM. The CDR3 is made up of 15 amino acids. The V end lost 2 bases, the J end lost 1 base, and 11 bases lay between the germline ends.